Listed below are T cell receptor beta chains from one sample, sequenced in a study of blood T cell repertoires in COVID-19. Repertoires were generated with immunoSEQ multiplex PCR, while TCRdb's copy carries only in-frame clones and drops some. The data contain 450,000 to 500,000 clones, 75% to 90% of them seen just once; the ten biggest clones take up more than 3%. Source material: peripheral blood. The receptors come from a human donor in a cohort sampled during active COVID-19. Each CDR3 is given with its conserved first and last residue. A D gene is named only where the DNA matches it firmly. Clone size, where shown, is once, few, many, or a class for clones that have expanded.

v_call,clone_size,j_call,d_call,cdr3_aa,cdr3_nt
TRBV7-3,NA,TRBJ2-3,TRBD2,CASSLRSSGSIYTQYF,TGTGCCAGCAGCTTACGGTCTAGCGGGAGCATCTATACGCAGTATTTT
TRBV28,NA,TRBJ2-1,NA,CASSPPLPIRNEQFF,TGTGCCAGCAGTCCGCCCCTACCTATCCGCAATGAGCAGTTCTTC
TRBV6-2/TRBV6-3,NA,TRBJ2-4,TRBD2,CASSFSGYLVNIQYF,TGTGCCAGCAGCTTTAGCGGGTACCTTGTAAACATTCAGTACTTC
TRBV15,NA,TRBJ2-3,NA,CATSRDRAGTTDTQYF,TGTGCCACCAGCAGAGATAGGGCGGGAACCACAGATACGCAGTATTTT
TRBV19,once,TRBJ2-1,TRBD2,CATLSGTSAYNEQFF,TGTGCCACTCTTTCCGGGACTAGCGCCTACAATGAGCAGTTCTTC
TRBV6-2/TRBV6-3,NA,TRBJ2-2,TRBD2,CASSFPTSGRANTGELFF,TGTGCCAGCAGTTTCCCGACTAGCGGGAGGGCCAACACCGGGGAGCTGTTTTTT
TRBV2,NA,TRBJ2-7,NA,CASSERGHRNIYEQYF,TGTGCCAGCAGTGAAAGGGGACATCGCAACATCTACGAGCAGTACTTC
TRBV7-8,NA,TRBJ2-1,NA,CASSLTGYDEQFF,TGTGCCAGCAGCCTGACCGGGTACGATGAGCAGTTCTTC
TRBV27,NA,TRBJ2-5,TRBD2,CASSLRPSGVQETQYF,TGTGCCAGCAGTTTAAGGCCTAGCGGAGTCCAAGAGACCCAGTACTTC
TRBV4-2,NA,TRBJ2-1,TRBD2,CASSQDPLAGGLGEQFF,TGTGCCAGCAGCCAAGATCCCCTAGCGGGAGGGCTGGGGGAGCAGTTCTTC
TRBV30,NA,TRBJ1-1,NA,CARKARAEAFF,TGTGCCCGAAAGGCTCGGGCTGAAGCTTTCTTT
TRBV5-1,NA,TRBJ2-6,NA,CASSLPGFSGANVLTF,TGCGCCAGCAGCCTCCCCGGTTTCTCTGGGGCCAACGTCCTGACTTTC
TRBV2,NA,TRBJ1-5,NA,CASSPTYSNQPQHF,TGTGCCAGCAGTCCAACCTATAGCAATCAGCCCCAGCATTTT
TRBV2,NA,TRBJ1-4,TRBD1,CASRDTGVGEKLFF,TGTGCCAGCAGGGACACAGGGGTGGGTGAAAAACTGTTTTTT
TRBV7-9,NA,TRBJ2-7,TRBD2,CASSFRTGGPYEQYF,TGTGCCAGCAGCTTTCGAACGGGAGGGCCATACGAGCAGTACTTC
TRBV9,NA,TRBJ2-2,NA,CASSSSPEAGELFF,TGTGCCAGCAGCTCCTCCCCGGAGGCCGGGGAGCTGTTTTTT
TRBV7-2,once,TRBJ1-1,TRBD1,CASSSRGEGSAFF,TGTGCCAGCAGCTCCAGGGGGGAAGGGAGCGCTTTCTTT
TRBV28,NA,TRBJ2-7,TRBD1,CASSRTGAKDYEQYF,TGTGCCAGCAGTAGAACAGGGGCCAAGGACTACGAGCAGTACTTC
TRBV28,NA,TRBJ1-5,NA,CASSVDPSGVNQPQHF,TGTGCCAGCAGTGTGGATCCCTCAGGTGTAAACCAGCCCCAGCATTTT
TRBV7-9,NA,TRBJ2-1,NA,CASSLAGASYNEQFF,TGTGCCAGCAGCTTAGCGGGAGCTTCCTACAATGAGCAGTTCTTC